The 27 T cell receptor beta chains in this list originate from one sample, sequenced in a study of T cell repertoires in cytomegalovirus infection. TCRdb redid the calling of the reads with MiXCR, one entry per CDR3 protein. The sample carries 600,000 to 800,000 distinct CDR3 sequences, approximately 24% recorded once. The sequencing input was CD8+ T cells from PBMCs. The origin of the receptors is a human donor in good health (CMV status not recorded). Some clones in this sample may be carry-over from other donors' samples.

J is TRBJ1-2 and V is TRBV29-1; TRBD1 is a possible D gene (5 bases). V was shortened by 0 bases and J by 0 bases, with 14 bases between the two germline ends. This CDR3 spans 16 amino acids. The germline V gene encodes CDR1 SQVTM and CDR2 ANQGSEA. In nucleotides, the CDR3 is TGCAGCGTTGAAGAGGGTACCAGGGAACCTAACTATGGCTACACCTTC. Its translation: CSVEEGTREPNYGYTF.

Of note for this clonotype: A much bigger clone sits one base away, suggesting this may be a read error. The J gene is TRBJ2-4, the V gene TRBV7-8; 13 bases fit TRBD2. Germline CDR1 and CDR2: SGHVS and FQNEAQ. The CDR3 runs to 18 residues. The CDR3 DNA follows: TGTGCCAGCAGCCCACGGACTAGCGGGGGCCCCGCGCAAAACATTCGGTACTTC. Protein sequence: CASSPRTSGGPAQNIRYF.

On this clonotype: This may arise from a read error, as a much more abundant clone is one base away. The chain is built from TRBV7-8 and TRBJ1-2; D is ambiguous. This CDR3 region has 13 residues. Germline V CDR1 and CDR2: SGHVS, FQNEAQ. This CDR3 reads CANSPAGSGGYTF. DNA for the CDR3: TGTGCCAACAGCCCAGCGGGTAGCGGGGGCTACACCTTC. The full variable domain, in which reference TRBV7-8 and TRBJ1-2 provide the parts outside the CDR3, is GAGVSQSPRYKVAKRGQDVALRCDPISGHVSLFWYQQALGQGPEFLTYFQNEAQLDKSGLPSDRFFAERPEGSVSTLKIQRTQQEDSAVYLCANSPAGSGGYTFGSGTRLTVV.

The chain is built from TRBV6-1 and TRBJ2-7; tentatively, D is TRBD1 or TRBD2 (5 bases each). Between the trimmed V and J ends, which lost 8 bases and 5 bases, there was a span of 13 bases. Looked up from germline, CDR1 is MNHNS and CDR2 is SASEGT. CDR3 length: 12 residues. CDR3 coding DNA: TGTGCCAGCCTCCGGGGCGGTCACGAGCAGTACTTC. Protein sequence: CASLRGGHEQYF.

The chain combines TRBV20-1 with TRBJ2-7; the D gene is possibly TRBD1 (6 bases). Germline CDR1 DFQATT, CDR2 SNEGSKA (reference sequence). Trimming left V 1 base short and J 2 bases short, with 18 bases between. The CDR3 runs to 16 residues. CDR3 nucleotides: TGCAGTGCTAGAGGTACCTTGGGGGCGAAACCCTACGAGCAGTACGTC. This codes for CSARGTLGAKPYEQYV.

This clonotype was seen at least ten times. The J gene is TRBJ1-1, the V gene TRBV5-6; D is unclear. This CDR3 is 13 amino acids long. Germline CDR1 is SGHDT and CDR2 is YYEEEE. V gave up 0 bases and J gave up 7 bases, with 10 bases separating them. The CDR3 is CASSLGAGGEAFF. In nucleotides, the CDR3 is TGTGCCAGCAGCTTGGGGGCAGGTGGTGAAGCTTTCTTT. Together with reference TRBV5-6 and TRBJ1-1, the CDR3 gives the full variable domain: DAGVTQSPTHLIKTRGQQVTLRCSPKSGHDTVSWYQQALGQGPQFIFQYYEEEERQRGNFPDRFSGHQFPNYSSELNVNALLLGDSALYLCASSLGAGGEAFFGQGTRLTVV.

V usage is TRBV7-4 and J usage is TRBJ2-5, with D possibly called TRBD1 or TRBD2 (5 bases each). Germline V gene lookup returns CDR1 SGHVT and CDR2 SQSDAQ. The CDR3 has 14 amino acids. Trimming left V 8 bases short and J 1 base short, with 14 bases between. For the CDR3, the DNA is TGTGCCAGCGGCACGGGGCGCCTCCAAGAGACCCAGTACTTC. Translation: CASGTGRLQETQYF.

This chain uses TRBV29-1 with TRBJ2-1; 13 bases agree with TRBD2. The trim removed 1 base at V and 8 bases at J, leaving 11 bases unmatched. The CDR3 contains 17 residues. Germline lookup yields CDR1 SQVTM and CDR2 ANQGSEA. The DNA for the CDR3 is TGCAGCGTTGAAGGACCACTAGCGGGGGGGATCGGTGATGAGCAGTTCTTC. Translating gives CSVEGPLAGGIGDEQFF.

This sequence joins TRBV2 and TRBJ1-1; TRBD1 matches 8 bases. V lost 9 bases, J lost 0 bases, and 6 bases stayed unmatched. From germline, CDR1 is SNHLY and CDR2 FYNNEI. The CDR3 contains 14 residues. The DNA of the CDR3 is TGTGCCAGTGGACAGGGAAAAATGAACACTGAAGCTTTCTTT. Its translation is CASGQGKMNTEAFF.

The chain is built from TRBV7-3 and TRBJ1-6; 8 bases map to TRBD1. The V and J ends lost 5 bases and 11 bases, in that order; junction bases with no gene match: 8. Per the germline V gene, CDR1 is SGHTA and CDR2 is FQGTGA. CDR3 size: 14 residues. CDR3: CASSPGQVTTPLHF. Written as DNA, the CDR3 is TGTGCCAGCAGCCCGGGACAGGTCACGACACCCCTCCACTTT.

This clonotype has only a few counts. Written as DNA, the CDR3 is TGCAGCGTTCATAGGAACACCGGGGAGCTGTTTTTT. Amino acid sequence: CSVHRNTGELFF. The V and J genes are TRBV29-1 and TRBJ2-2, with D unclear. The CDR3 is 12 amino acids. V gave up 5 bases and J gave up 1 base, with 5 bases separating them. Germline V gives CDR1 SQVTM, CDR2 ANQGSEA.

This clonotype was observed a handful of times. The chain couples TRBV11-3 to TRBJ2-3; TRBD1 matches at 9 bases. The length of the CDR3 is 17 residues. Germline values: CDR1 SGHNT, CDR2 YENEEA. Trimming took 4 bases from V and 6 from J; bases not matched to a gene: 14. The DNA of the CDR3 is TGTGCCAGCAGCTCCCACTCTTCGGGACAGGGTTGGGATACGCAGTATTTT. Amino acid sequence: CASSSHSSGQGWDTQYF. The complete variable domain, with remaining parts taken from reference TRBV11-3 and TRBJ2-3, reads EAGVVQSPRYKIIEKKQPVAFWCNPISGHNTLYWYLQNLGQGPELLIRYENEEAVDDSQLPKDRFSAERLKGVDSTLKIQPAELGDSAVYLCASSSHSSGQGWDTQYFGPGTRLTVL.

The gene calls are TRBV23-1 and TRBJ2-6, with 8 bases that match TRBD1. TRBV23-1 is filed as an ORF, its function uncertain. The CDR3 runs 18 residues. V was clipped by 7 bases and J by 0 bases; unmatched bases: 11. The DNA of the CDR3 is TGCGCCAGCAAGATGCTGCAGGGGGCTACCTCTGGGGCCAACGTCCTGACTTTC. The encoded protein is CASKMLQGATSGANVLTF.

This clonotype came up many times. This chain uses TRBV7-8 with TRBJ2-2; possible D gene TRBD1, 6 bases. The V and J ends lost 7 bases and 4 bases respectively, with 19 bases between them. Germline-derived CDR1 and CDR2 are SGHVS and FQNEAQ. The CDR3 consists of 16 residues. The DNA of the CDR3 is TGTGCCAGCAATTCTTGGGGGCAAGGGGGCACCGGGGAGCTGTTTTTT. Amino acid sequence: CASNSWGQGGTGELFF.

This chain uses TRBV12-3 or TRBV12-4 with TRBJ2-1; TRBD2 matches at 7 bases. V dropped 2 bases and J dropped 5; count of bases not matched to a gene: 6. The CDR3 covers 15 residues. CDR3 coding DNA: TGTGCCAGCAGTTTAACGCTGGGGGGGAACAATGAGCAGTTCTTC. Translated, it gives CASSLTLGGNNEQFF.

V gene TRBV7-9 combines with J gene TRBJ2-4, with D possibly matching TRBD2 (7 bases). The CDR3 runs 19 residues. V was trimmed by 4 bases and J by 2 bases, leaving 24 bases between them. CDR1 SEHNR and CDR2 FQNEAQ come from the germline V gene (reference sequence). The CDR3 DNA sequence: TGTGCCAGCAGCTCGGACACGGCGACCGGGGGGCGGTCCAAAAACATTCAGTACTTC. Translated, it gives CASSSDTATGGRSKNIQYF.

The sample holds many counts of this clonotype. The chain is built from TRBV7-2 and TRBJ1-2, with unresolved D. Trimming left V 4 bases short and J 3 bases short, with 12 bases between. Germline CDR1 SGHTA, CDR2 FQGNSA. This CDR3 has 14 amino acids. CDR3 coding DNA: TGTGCCAGCAGCTCTCGACGGCCGGACTATGGCTACACCTTC. It is translated as CASSSRRPDYGYTF.

This clonotype was picked up many times. The chain employs TRBV7-3 and TRBJ2-2, with 8 bases identical to TRBD2. CDR1 is SGHTA and CDR2 is FQGTGA in the germline V gene. This CDR3 has 15 amino acids. V dropped 5 bases and J dropped 1; count of bases not matched to a gene: 3. CDR3 nucleotide sequence: TGTGCCAGCAGCGTTAGCGGGGAGAACACCGGGGAGCTGTTTTTT. This codes for CASSVSGENTGELFF.

This clonotype was detected only a few times. The chain recombines TRBV6-6 with TRBJ1-2; 7 bases fit TRBD1. The CDR3 covers 20 residues. After removal of 0 bases from V and 2 bases from J, the junction contained 18 bases not matched to a gene. Per the germline V gene, CDR1 is MNHNY and CDR2 is SVGAGI (reference sequence). CDR3 in amino acids: CASSYSLSQGRGLYNYGYTF. DNA of the CDR3: TGTGCCAGCAGTTACTCCCTATCTCAGGGCAGGGGGTTATACAACTATGGCTACACCTTC.

This sequence joins TRBV7-9 and TRBJ1-2; D gene unclear. V was shortened by 1 base and J by 9 bases, with 15 bases between the two germline ends. The CDR3 contains 14 residues. Germline CDR1 is SEHNR and CDR2 is FQNEAQ (reference sequence). The CDR3 loop is CASSLGEGRKSYTF. CDR3 coding DNA: TGTGCCAGCAGCTTAGGAGAGGGAAGGAAAAGCTACACCTTC.

The V and J genes are TRBV2 and TRBJ2-4; 9 bases agree with TRBD2. J lost 15 bases, V lost 8 bases, and 14 bases had no gene match. Germline V gene lookup returns CDR1 SNHLY and CDR2 FYNNEI. CDR3 length equals 13 residues. CDR3 DNA: TGTGCCAGCTTTGGGCGGGGGGGCCCTTACGCGTACTTC. Protein sequence: CASFGRGGPYAYF.

V and J are TRBV6-2 or TRBV6-3 and TRBJ2-1; D is perhaps TRBD1 (6 bases). V was cut by 10 bases and J by 0 bases, with 16 bases left in between. This CDR3 is 15 amino acids long. The germline gives CDR1 MNHEY, CDR2 SVGEGT. The CDR3 coding sequence is TGTGCCAACAATCCGACAGGTAGCTCCTACAATGAGCAGTTCTTC. It translates to CANNPTGSSYNEQFF.

V gene TRBV20-1 combines with J gene TRBJ1-2; possible D gene TRBD1, 6 bases. This CDR3 is 13 amino acids long. V was trimmed by 6 bases and J by 6 bases, leaving 17 bases between them. CDR1 and CDR2 from the germline V gene are DFQATT and SNEGSKA (reference sequence). CDR3 in amino acids: CSAEGQRKDGYTF. The DNA of the CDR3 is TGCAGTGCGGAAGGACAGCGAAAAGATGGCTACACCTTC.

This clonotype was observed a handful of times. The rearrangement joins TRBV28 to TRBJ1-1; D call uncertain. Trimming shortened V by 6 bases and J by 3 bases, and 8 bases separated the two germline ends. CDR3 size: 12 residues. In germline, CDR1 is MDHEN, CDR2 SYDVKM. The CDR3 nucleotides are TGTGCCAGCAGGCCCAGCTACACTGAAGCTTTCTTT. This translates into CASRPSYTEAFF.

This clonotype was recorded once. V usage is TRBV28 and J usage is TRBJ2-7; 10 bases map to TRBD1. CDR1 MDHEN and CDR2 SYDVKM come from the germline V gene. The length of the CDR3 is 15 residues. CDR3 nucleotides: TGTGTCAGCAGTGAGACAGGGGGCAAGGACTACGAGCAGTACGTC. Its translation is CVSSETGGKDYEQYV.

This clonotype was detected once. The chain has TRBV6-5 and TRBJ1-2; maybe TRBD1 (6 bases). The CDR3 runs 15 residues. Trimming pared 5 bases from V and 13 bases from J, leaving 26 bases between. CDR1 and CDR2 (germline): MNHEY, SVGAGI. The CDR3 sequence is CASSPPQSGVEMGTF. In DNA form, the CDR3 reads TGTGCCAGCAGTCCCCCCCAATCAGGGGTGGAAATGGGCACCTTC.

This clonotype was picked up a small number of times. The chain has TRBV5-6 and TRBJ1-6, with 8 bases identical to TRBD1. Germline assignment: CDR1 SGHDT and CDR2 YYEEEE. The trim removed 5 bases at V and 8 bases at J, leaving 9 bases unmatched. This CDR3 contains 15 residues. The CDR3 DNA reads TGTGCCAGCAGTTTCCAGGGGGCTGGGTATTCACCCCTCCACTTT. It yields the protein CASSFQGAGYSPLHF.